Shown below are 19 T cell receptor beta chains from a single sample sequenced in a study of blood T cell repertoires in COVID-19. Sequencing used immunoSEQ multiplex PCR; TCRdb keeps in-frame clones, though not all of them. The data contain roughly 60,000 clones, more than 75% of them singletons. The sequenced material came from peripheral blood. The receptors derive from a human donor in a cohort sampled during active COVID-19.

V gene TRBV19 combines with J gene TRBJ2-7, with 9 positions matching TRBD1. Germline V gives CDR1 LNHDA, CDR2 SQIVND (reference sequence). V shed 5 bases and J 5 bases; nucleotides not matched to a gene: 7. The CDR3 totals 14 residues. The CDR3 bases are TGTGCCAGTAGTCCCTGGACAGGGGAGAACGAGCAGTACTTC. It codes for CASSPWTGENEQYF.

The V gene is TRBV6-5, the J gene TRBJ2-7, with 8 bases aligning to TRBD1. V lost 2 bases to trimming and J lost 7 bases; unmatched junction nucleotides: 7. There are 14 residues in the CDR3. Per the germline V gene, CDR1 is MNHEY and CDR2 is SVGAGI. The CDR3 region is CASSYTGQAKEQYF. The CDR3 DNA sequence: TGTGCCAGCAGTTACACGGGACAGGCAAAGGAGCAGTACTTC.

CDR3 DNA: TGTGCCAGTACCCAACGGGGGGCCAAGAACACTGAAGCTTTCTTT. It translates to CASTQRGAKNTEAFF. J is TRBJ1-1 and V is TRBV19; TRBD1 might be the D (6 bases). CDR1 LNHDA and CDR2 SQIVND come from the germline V gene (reference sequence). Trimming pared 7 bases from V and 1 base from J, leaving 16 bases between. There are 15 residues in the CDR3. The full variable domain, with the rest looked up from reference TRBV19 and TRBJ1-1, is DGGITQSPKYLFRKEGQNVTLSCEQNLNHDAMYWYRQDPGQGLRLIYYSQIVNDFQKGDIAEGYSVSREKKESFPLTVTSAQKNPTAFYLCASTQRGAKNTEAFFGQGTRLTVV.

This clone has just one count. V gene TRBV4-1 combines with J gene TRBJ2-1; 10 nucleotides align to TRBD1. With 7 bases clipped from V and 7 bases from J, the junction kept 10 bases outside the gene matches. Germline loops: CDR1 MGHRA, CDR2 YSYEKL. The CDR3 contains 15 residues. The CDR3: CASTLQGQGSNEQFF. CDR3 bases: TGCGCCAGCACCTTACAGGGACAGGGGAGTAATGAGCAGTTCTTC.

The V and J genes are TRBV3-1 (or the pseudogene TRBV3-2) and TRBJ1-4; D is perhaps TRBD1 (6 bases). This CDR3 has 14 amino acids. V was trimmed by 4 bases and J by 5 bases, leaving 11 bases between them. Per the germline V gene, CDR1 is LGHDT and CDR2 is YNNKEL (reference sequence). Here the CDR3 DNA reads TGTGCCAGCAGCCCGACAGGTAACAATGAAAAACTGTTTTTT. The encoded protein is CASSPTGNNEKLFF.

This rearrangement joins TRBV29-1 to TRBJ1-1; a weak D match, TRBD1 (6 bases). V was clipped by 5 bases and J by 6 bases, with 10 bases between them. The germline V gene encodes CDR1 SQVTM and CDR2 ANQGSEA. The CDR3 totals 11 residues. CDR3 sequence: CSVPTGAEAFF. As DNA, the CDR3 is TGCAGCGTTCCGACAGGAGCTGAAGCTTTCTTT.

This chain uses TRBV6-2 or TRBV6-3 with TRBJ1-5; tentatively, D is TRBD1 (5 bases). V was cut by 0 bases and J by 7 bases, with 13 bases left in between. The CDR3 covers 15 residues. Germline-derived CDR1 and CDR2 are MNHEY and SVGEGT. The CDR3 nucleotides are TGTGCCAGCAGTTACTCGGCGGGGGGGGGACAGCCCCAGCATTTT. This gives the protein CASSYSAGGGQPQHF.

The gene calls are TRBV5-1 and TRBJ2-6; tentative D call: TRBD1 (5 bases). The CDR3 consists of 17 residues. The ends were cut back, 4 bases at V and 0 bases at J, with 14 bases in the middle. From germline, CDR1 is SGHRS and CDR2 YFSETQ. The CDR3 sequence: CASSLRTPDSGANVLTF. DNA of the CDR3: TGCGCCAGCAGCCTCCGGACACCTGACTCTGGGGCCAACGTCCTGACTTTC.

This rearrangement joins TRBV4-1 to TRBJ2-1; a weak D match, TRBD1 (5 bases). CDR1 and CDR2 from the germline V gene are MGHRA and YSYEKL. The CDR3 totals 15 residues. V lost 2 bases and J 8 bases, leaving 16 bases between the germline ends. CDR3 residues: CASSQLMGPGDEQFF. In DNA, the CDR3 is TGCGCCAGCAGCCAACTTATGGGGCCGGGCGATGAGCAGTTCTTC.

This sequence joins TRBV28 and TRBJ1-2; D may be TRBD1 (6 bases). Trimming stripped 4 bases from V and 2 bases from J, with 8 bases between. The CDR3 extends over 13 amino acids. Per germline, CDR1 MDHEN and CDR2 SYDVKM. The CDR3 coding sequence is TGTGCCAGCAGTTCGGACAGAAACTATGGCTACACCTTC. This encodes CASSSDRNYGYTF.

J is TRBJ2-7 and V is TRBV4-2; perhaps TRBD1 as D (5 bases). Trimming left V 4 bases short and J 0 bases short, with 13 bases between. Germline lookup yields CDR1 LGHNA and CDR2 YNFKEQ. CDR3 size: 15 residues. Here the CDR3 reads CASSRSGMTSYEQYF. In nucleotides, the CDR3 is TGTGCCAGCAGCCGCTCAGGGATGACCTCCTACGAGCAGTACTTC.

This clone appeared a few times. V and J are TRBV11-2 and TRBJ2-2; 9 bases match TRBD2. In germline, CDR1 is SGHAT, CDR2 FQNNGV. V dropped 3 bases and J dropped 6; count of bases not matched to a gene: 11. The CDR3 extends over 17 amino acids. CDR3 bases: TGTGCCAGCAGCTTGAAAATTCGATTAGCGGGAGCCGGGGAGCTGTTTTTT. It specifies CASSLKIRLAGAGELFF.

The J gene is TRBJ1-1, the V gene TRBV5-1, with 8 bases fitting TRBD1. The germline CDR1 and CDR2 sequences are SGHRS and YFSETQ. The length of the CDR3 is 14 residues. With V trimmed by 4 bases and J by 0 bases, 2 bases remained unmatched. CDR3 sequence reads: CASSRGQVNTEAFF. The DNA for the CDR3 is TGCGCCAGCAGCCGGGGACAGGTGAACACTGAAGCTTTCTTT.

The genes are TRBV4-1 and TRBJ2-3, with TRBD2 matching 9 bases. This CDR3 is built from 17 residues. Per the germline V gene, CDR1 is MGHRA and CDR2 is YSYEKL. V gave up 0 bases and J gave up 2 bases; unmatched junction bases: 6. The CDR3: CASSQDLRGRVTDTQYF. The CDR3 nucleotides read TGCGCCAGCAGCCAAGATTTACGCGGGAGGGTCACAGATACGCAGTATTTT.

The CDR3 bases are TGTGCCAGCAGTCTCACCCTTTCGTGGGGACAGGGAAGGTACGAGCAGTACTTC. This codes for CASSLTLSWGQGRYEQYF. The V and J genes are TRBV6-2 or TRBV6-3 and TRBJ2-7; 9 bases align to TRBD1. J lost 4 bases, V lost 5 bases, and 18 bases had no gene match. This CDR3 contains 18 residues. Looked up from germline, CDR1 is MNHEY and CDR2 is SVGEGT.

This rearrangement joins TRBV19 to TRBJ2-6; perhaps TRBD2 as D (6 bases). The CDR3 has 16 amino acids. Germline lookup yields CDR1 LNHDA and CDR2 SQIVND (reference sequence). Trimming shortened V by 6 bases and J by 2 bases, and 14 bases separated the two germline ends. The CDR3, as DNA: TGTGCCAGTAGGGTTGGGGGAGGTACTGGGGCCAACGTCCTGACTTTC. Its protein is CASRVGGGTGANVLTF.

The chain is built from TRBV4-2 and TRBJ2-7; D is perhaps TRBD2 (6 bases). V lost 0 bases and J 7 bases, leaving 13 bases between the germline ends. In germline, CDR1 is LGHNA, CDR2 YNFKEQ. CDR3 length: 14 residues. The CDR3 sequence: CASSQDLKAGEQYF. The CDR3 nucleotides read TGTGCCAGCAGCCAAGATTTGAAGGCGGGGGAGCAGTACTTC.

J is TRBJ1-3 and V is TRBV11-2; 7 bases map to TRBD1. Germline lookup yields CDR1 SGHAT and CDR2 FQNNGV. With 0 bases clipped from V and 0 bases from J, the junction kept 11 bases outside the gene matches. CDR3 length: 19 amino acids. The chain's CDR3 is CASSLDSFYYRGSGNTIYF. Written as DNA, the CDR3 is TGTGCCAGCAGCTTAGATTCGTTCTATTACAGGGGCTCTGGAAACACCATATATTTT.

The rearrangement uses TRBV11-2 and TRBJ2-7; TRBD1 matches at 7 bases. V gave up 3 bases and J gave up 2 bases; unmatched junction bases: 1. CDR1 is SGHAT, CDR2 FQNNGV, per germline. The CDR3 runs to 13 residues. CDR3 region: CASSFGQAYEQYF. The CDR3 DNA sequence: TGTGCCAGCAGCTTCGGACAGGCCTACGAGCAGTACTTC. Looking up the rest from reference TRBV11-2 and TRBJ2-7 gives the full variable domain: EAGVAQSPRYKIIEKRQSVAFWCNPISGHATLYWYQQILGQGPKLLIQFQNNGVVDDSQLPKDRFSAERLKGVDSTLKIQPAKLEDSAVYLCASSFGQAYEQYFGPGTRLTVT.